This record looks at one T cell receptor beta chain sequence and its context. Its specificity is not known. This sample stems from a study of cytomegalovirus exposure and HLA in healthy donors. Study details: The same platform as the 500 to 700 first-cohort repertoires was used for the roughly 130 validation repertoires, a later analysis reported.

Study-level findings and limits: Among TCR beta chains, those listed as cytomegalovirus-associated numbered over 150.

TCRdb keeps only in-frame clones here, not all; method: immunoSEQ multiplex PCR. The sample yields 220,000 or so clones, approximately 90% seen once. CDR1 GTSNPN and CDR2 SVGIG come from the germline V gene (reference sequence). V was cut by 0 bases and J by 10 bases, with 15 bases left in between. The CDR3 contains 14 residues. The sample consisted of PBMCs. The chain uses TRBV30 and TRBJ1-4, with D perhaps matching TRBD1 (5 bases). The sequence was collected from a woman aged 18-35 years in good health and CMV-seronegative. CDR3 in DNA: TGTGCCTGGAGTGTACGTCCAGGGCTATCAAAACTGTTTTTT. Protein: CAWSVRPGLSKLFF.